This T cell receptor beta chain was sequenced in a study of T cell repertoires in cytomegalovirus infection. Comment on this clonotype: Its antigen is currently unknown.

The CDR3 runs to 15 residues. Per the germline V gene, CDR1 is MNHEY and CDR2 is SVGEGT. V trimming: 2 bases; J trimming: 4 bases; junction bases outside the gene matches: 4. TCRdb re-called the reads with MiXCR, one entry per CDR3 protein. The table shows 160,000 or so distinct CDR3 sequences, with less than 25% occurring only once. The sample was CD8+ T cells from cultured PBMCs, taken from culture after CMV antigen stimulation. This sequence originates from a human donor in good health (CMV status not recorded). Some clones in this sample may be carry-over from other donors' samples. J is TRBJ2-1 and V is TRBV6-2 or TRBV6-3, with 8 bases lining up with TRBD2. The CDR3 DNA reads TGTGCCAGCAGTTACGGAGCGGGGGCATACAATGAGCAGTTCTTC. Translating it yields CASSYGAGAYNEQFF.